This T cell receptor (beta chain) was sequenced for a study of T cells in Graves' hyperthyroidism and ophthalmopathy. Based on clinical symptoms, serum thyroxine and TRAb, thyroid ultrasound and orbital computed tomography, diagnoses were reached. Using RNA transcripts as the source, TCR beta CDR3 regions were amplified. Initially, a first-round RT-PCR of the TCR CDR3 employed the HTBI primer set. TCRdb re-derived calls from the multiplex PCR reads in MiXCR, one entry per CDR3 protein. Here the sample spans hundreds of thousands of distinct CDR3 sequences, about 20% being singletons. Germline values: CDR1 MNHNS, CDR2 SASEGT. Trimming left V 8 bases short and J 5 bases short, with 16 bases between. This CDR3 has 13 residues.

The genes are TRBV6-1 and TRBJ2-7, with a weak D call TRBD1 (6 bases). This TCR was recovered from a man aged 25 to 40 with Graves' ophthalmopathy. Input material: blood. The DNA for the CDR3 is TGTGCCAGCTTCCGGCAGGGGTTTGACGAGCAGTACTTC. It specifies CASFRQGFDEQYF.